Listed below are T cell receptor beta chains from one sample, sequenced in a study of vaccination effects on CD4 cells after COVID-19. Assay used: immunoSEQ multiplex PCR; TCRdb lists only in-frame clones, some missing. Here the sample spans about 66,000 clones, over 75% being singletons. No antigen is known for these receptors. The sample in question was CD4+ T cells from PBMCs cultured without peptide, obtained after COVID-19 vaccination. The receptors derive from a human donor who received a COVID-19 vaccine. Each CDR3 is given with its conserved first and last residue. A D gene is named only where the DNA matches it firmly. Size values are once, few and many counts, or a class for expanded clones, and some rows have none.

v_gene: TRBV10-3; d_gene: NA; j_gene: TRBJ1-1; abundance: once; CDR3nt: TGTGCCATCAGTGATAACCTAGGGCGCACTGAAGCTTTCTTT; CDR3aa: CAISDNLGRTEAFF
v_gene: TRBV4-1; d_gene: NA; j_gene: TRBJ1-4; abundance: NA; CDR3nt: TGCGCCAGCACAGGGCCTAATGAAAAACTGTTTTTT; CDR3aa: CASTGPNEKLFF
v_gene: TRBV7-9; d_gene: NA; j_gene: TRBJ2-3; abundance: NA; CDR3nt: TGTGCCAGCAGCCGCGGGACTCTTAGCACAGATACGCAGTATTTT; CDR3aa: CASSRGTLSTDTQYF
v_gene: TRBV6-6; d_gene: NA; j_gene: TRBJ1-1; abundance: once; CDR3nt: TGTGCCAGCAGTTACCGCGGGGGCGAATACACTGAAGCTTTCTTT; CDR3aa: CASSYRGGEYTEAFF
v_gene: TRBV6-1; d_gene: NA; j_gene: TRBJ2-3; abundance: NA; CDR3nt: TGTGCCAGCAGTGAAGCCAGGACAGATACGCAGTATTTT; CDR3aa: CASSEARTDTQYF
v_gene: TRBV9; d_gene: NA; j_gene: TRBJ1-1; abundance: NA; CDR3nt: TGTGCCAGCAGCGTATCCGGGGGCTTAGTGGGAACTGAAGCTTTCTTT; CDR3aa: CASSVSGGLVGTEAFF
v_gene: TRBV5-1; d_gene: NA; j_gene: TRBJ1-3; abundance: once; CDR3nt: TGCGCCAGCAGCTCGCACCCGGGTGGAGTCTCTGGAAACACCATATATTTT; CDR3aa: CASSSHPGGVSGNTIYF
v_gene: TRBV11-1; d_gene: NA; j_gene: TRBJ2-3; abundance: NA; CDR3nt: TGTGCCAGCAGCTTACTTCGCACAGATACGCAGTATTTT; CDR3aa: CASSLLRTDTQYF
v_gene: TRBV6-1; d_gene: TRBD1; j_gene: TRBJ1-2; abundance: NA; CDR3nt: TGTGCCAGCAGTGGAACAATTAGGGGGCTCGGTTATGGCTACACCTTC; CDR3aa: CASSGTIRGLGYGYTF
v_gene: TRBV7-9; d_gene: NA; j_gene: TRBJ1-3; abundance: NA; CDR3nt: TGTGCCAGCAGCTTTAACAGGGAGTCCATATATTTT; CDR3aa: CASSFNRESIYF
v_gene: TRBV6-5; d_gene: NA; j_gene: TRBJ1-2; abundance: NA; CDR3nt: TGTGCCAGCAGTTACTCGACACGTAAGGATGGCTACACCTTC; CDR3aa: CASSYSTRKDGYTF
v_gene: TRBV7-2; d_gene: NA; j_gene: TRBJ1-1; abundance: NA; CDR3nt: TGTGCCAGCAGCAATCGACGGAACACTGAAGCTTTCTTT; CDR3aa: CASSNRRNTEAFF
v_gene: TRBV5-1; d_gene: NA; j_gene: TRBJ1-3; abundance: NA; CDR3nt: TGCGCCAGCAGCTTGGCAGGACCTGACTCTGGAAACACCATATATTTT; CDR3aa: CASSLAGPDSGNTIYF
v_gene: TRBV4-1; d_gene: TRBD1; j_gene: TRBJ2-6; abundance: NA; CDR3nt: TGCGCCAGCAGCCCGGGACAGGCCCGCAGACCCTCTGGGGCCAACGTCCTGACTTTC; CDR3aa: CASSPGQARRPSGANVLTF
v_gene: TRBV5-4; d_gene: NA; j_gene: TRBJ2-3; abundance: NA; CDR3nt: TGTGCCAGCAGCTTGGGGCTGGAGGGACTCCTAAGGTATTTT; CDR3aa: CASSLGLEGLLRYF
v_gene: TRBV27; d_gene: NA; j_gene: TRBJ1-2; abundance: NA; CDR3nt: TGTGCCAGCAGTTTATTCGGGGGGCGCAACTATGGCTACACCTTC; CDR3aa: CASSLFGGRNYGYTF
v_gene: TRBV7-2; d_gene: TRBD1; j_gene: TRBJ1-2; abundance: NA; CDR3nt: TGTGCCAGCAGCTTGGACAGGAGGGGATCTAACTATGGCTACACCTTC; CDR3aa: CASSLDRRGSNYGYTF
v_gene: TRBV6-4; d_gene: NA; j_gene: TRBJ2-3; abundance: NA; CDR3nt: TGTGCCAGCAAGGCAGATACGCAGTATTTT; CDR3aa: CASKADTQYF
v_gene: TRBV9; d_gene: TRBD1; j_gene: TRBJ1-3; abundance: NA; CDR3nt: TGTGCCAGCAGCCTACACAGGGGAGGCTCTGGAAACACCATATATTTT; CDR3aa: CASSLHRGGSGNTIYF
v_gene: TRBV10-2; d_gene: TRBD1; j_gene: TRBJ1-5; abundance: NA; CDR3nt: TGCGCCAGCAGGACAGGGGGAGGTCAGCCCCAGCATTTT; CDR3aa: CASRTGGGQPQHF
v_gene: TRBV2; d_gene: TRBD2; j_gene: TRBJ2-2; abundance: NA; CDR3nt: TGTGCCACGGGGACTAGCGGGGCCGGGGAGCTGTTTTTT; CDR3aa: CATGTSGAGELFF
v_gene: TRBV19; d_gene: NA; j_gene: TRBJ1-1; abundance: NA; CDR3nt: TGTGCCAGTAGCCCCCTGGGGGGTAGGACTGAAGCTTTCTTT; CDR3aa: CASSPLGGRTEAFF
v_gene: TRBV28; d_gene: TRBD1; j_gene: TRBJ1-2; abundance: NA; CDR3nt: TGTGCCAGCAGAACCAGACAGGGCTATGGCTACACCTTC; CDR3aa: CASRTRQGYGYTF
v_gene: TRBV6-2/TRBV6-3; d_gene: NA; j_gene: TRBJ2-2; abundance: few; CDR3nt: TGTGCCAGCAGTTACTCGAGGCGTCTCGCGAACACCGGGGAGCTGTTTTTT; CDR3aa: CASSYSRRLANTGELFF
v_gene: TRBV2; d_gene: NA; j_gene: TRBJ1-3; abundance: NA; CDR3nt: TGTGCCAGCACCGAGAGAGGGTCTGGAAACACCATATATTTT; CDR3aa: CASTERGSGNTIYF
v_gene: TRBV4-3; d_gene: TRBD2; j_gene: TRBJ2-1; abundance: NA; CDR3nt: TGCGCCAGCAGCCAAGACCTGGCGGGGGGGCCCTCCTACAATGAGCAGTTCTTC; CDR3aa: CASSQDLAGGPSYNEQFF
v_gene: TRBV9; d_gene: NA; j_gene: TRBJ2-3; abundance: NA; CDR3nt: TGTGCCAGCAGCGTAGGACGGGGCCCCTCCATCACAGATACGCAGTATTTT; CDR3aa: CASSVGRGPSITDTQYF
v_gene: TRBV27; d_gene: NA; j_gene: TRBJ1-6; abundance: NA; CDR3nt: TGTGCCAGCAGTCTTGCACGGGTTTACTCCTATAATTCACCCCTCCACTTT; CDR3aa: CASSLARVYSYNSPLHF
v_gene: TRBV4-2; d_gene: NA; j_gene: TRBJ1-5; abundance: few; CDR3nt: TGTGCCAGCAGCCAAAGGGGAGGAGCTGGCAATCAGCCCCAGCATTTT; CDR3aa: CASSQRGGAGNQPQHF
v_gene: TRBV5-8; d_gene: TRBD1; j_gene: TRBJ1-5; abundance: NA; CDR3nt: TGTGCCAGCAGCCCAGGACAGGGCTCGAGCAATCAGCCCCAGCATTTT; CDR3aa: CASSPGQGSSNQPQHF
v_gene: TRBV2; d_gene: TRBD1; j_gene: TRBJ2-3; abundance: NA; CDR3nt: TGTGCCAGCAGCTGGGACAGGGGGCGAGCAGATACGCAGTATTTT; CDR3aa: CASSWDRGRADTQYF
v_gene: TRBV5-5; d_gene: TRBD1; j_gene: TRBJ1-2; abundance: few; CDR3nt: TGTGCCAGCAGGACGGGACAGGGGAACTATGGCTACACCTTC; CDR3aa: CASRTGQGNYGYTF
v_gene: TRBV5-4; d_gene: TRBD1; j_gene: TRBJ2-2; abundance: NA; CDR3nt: TGTGCCAGCAGAAAGAGGACAGGGGGCTACACCGGGGAGCTGTTTTTT; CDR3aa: CASRKRTGGYTGELFF
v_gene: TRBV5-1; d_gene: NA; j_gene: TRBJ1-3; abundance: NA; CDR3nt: TGCGCCAGCAGCCTCAGTGGGCAGGGGGGAAACACCATATATTTT; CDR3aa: CASSLSGQGGNTIYF
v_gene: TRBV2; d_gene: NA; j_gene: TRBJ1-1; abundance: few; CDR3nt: TGTGCCAGCAGCCCTAGGACGGGGGCCGACACTGAAGCTTTCTTT; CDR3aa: CASSPRTGADTEAFF
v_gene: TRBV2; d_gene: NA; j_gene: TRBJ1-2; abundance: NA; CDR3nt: TGTGCCAGCAGTGATCAGGGGACCTTC; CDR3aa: CASSDQGTF
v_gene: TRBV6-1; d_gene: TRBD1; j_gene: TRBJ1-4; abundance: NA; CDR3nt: TGTGCCAGCAGTGACCGGGACAGGGCTAATGAAAAACTGTTTTTT; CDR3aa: CASSDRDRANEKLFF
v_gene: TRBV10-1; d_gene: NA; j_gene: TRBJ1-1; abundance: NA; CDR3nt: TGCGCCAGCAGTGACCCGGGGATGGAAAACACTGAAGCTTTCTTT; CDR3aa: CASSDPGMENTEAFF
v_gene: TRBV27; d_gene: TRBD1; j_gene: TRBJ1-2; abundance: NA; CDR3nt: TGTGCCAGCAGGCCGGGACAGGGATACTATGGCTACACCTTC; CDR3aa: CASRPGQGYYGYTF
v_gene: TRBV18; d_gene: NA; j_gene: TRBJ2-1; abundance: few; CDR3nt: TGTGCCAGCTCTCTCTCGAGCTCCTACAATGAGCAGTTCTTC; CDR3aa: CASSLSSSYNEQFF
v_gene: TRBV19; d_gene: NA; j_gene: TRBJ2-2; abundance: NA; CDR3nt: TGTGCCAGTAGTACCCGGGGCTTCCCCCTAGGGGAGCTGTTTTTT; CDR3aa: CASSTRGFPLGELFF
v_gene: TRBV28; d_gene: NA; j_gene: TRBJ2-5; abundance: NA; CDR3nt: TGTGCCAGCAGAATGGGCAGGGGTTATCAAGAGACCCAGTACTTC; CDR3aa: CASRMGRGYQETQYF
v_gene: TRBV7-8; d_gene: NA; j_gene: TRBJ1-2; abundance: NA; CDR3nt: TGTGCCAGCAGCATAAACCGGGACCCCTATGGCTACACCTTC; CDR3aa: CASSINRDPYGYTF
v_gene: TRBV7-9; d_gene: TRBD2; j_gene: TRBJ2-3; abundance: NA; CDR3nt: TGTGCCAGCAGCTCGGCTAGCGGGGGCCCAGATACGCAGTATTTT; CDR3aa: CASSSASGGPDTQYF
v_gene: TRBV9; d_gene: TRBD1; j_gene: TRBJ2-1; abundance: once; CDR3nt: TGTGCCAGCAGCGTGGACAGGGGGGGCGAGCAGTTCTTC; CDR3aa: CASSVDRGGEQFF
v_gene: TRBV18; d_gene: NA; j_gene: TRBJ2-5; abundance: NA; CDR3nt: TGTGCCAGCTCACCTAATACTGAGACCCAGTACTTC; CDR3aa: CASSPNTETQYF
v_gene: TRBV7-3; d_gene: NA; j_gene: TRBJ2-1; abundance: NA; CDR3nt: TGTGCCAGCAGCCCCAACCAGTACAATGAGCAGTTCTTC; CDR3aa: CASSPNQYNEQFF
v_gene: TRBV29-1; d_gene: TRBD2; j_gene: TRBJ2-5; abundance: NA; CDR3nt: TGCAGCGTGACTAGCGGGGGCCAAGAGACCCAGTACTTC; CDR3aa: CSVTSGGQETQYF
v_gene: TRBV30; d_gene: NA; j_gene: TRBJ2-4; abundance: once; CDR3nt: TGTGCCTGGATAGAGCCCGCCCGGGGCATTCAGTACTTC; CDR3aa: CAWIEPARGIQYF
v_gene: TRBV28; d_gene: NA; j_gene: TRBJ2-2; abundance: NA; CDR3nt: TGTGCCAGCACCAGAATTAACACCGGGGAGCTGTTTTTT; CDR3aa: CASTRINTGELFF
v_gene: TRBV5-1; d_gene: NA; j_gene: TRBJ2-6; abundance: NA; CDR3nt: TGCGCCAGCAGCATATACTCTGGGGCCAACGTCCTGACTTTC; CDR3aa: CASSIYSGANVLTF
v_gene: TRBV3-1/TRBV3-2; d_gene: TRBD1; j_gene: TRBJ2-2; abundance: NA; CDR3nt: TGTGCCAGCAGCCAAGATTGGCAGGGGGACACCGGGGAGCTGTTTTTT; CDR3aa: CASSQDWQGDTGELFF
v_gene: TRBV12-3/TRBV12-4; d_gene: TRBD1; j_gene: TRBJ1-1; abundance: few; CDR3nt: TGTGCCAGCAGTAGAGGTCAGGGGGTTGAAGCTTTCTTT; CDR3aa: CASSRGQGVEAFF
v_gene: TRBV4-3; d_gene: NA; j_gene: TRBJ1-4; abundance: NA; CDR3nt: TGCGCCAGCAGCAATACTGATGAAAAACTGTTTTTT; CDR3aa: CASSNTDEKLFF
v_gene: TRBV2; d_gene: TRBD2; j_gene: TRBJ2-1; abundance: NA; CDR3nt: TGTGCCAGCAGGGGAACTAGCGGGGTTTCCAATGAGCAGTTCTTC; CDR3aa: CASRGTSGVSNEQFF
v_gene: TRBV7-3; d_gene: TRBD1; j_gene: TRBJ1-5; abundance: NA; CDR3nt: TGTGCCAGCAGCCAGGGGGACAATCAGCCCCAGCATTTT; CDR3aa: CASSQGDNQPQHF
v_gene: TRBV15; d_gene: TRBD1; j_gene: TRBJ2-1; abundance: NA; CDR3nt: TGTGCCACCAGCGGAAGGGACAGGGTCGGCAATGAGCAGTTCTTC; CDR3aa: CATSGRDRVGNEQFF
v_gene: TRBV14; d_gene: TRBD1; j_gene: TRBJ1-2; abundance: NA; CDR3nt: TGTGCCAGCAGCCGATCCGGGGGCTCAAGGACAGGGCGATCGAGGGGCTACACCTTC; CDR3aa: CASSRSGGSRTGRSRGYTF
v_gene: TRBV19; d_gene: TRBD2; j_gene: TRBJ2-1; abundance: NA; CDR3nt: TGTGCCAGTAGTATATTAGCGGGCGTGCCTCATGAGCAGTTCTTC; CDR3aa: CASSILAGVPHEQFF